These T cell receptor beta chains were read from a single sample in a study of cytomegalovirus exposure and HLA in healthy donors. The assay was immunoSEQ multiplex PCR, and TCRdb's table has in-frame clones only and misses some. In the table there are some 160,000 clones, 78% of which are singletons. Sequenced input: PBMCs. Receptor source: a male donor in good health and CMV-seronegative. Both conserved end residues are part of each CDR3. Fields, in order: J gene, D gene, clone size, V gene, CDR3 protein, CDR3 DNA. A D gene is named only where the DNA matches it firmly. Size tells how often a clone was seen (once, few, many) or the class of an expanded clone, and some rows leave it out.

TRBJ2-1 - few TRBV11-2 CASRLGGNEQFF TGTGCCAGCAGATTAGGAGGGAATGAGCAGTTCTTC
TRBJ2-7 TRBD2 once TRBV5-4 CASSEGLAGLYEQYF TGTGCCAGCAGCGAGGGACTAGCGGGACTCTACGAGCAGTACTTC
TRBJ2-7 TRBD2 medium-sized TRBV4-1 CASSQEAGKGYYEQYF TGCGCCAGCAGCCAAGAAGCGGGAAAAGGATACTACGAGCAGTACTTC
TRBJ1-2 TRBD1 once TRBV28 CASRSPGQPANYGYTF TGTGCCAGCAGGTCCCCGGGACAGCCCGCTAACTATGGCTACACCTTC
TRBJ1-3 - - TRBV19 CASSTSDTGSTYGNTIYF TGTGCCAGTAGTACCTCTGACACAGGGTCGACCTACGGAAACACCATATATTTT
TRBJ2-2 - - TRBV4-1 CASSLRLFTGELFF TGCGCCAGCAGCCTCCGACTGTTCACCGGGGAGCTGTTTTTT
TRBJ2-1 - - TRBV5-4 CASLRTSLSGYNEQFF TGTGCCAGCCTCAGGACGTCTCTCTCGGGGTACAATGAGCAGTTCTTC
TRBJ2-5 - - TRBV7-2 CASSFRRGRETQYF TGTGCCAGCAGCTTTCGACGGGGGAGGGAGACCCAGTACTTC
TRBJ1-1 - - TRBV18 CASSAGPINTEAFF TGTGCCAGCTCAGCGGGACCGATTAACACTGAAGCTTTCTTT
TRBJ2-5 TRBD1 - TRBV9 CASRGQAQETQYF TGTGCCAGCAGAGGACAGGCACAAGAGACCCAGTACTTC
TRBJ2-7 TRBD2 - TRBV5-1 CASSFGTGGEQYF TGCGCCAGCAGCTTCGGCACGGGGGGCGAGCAGTACTTC
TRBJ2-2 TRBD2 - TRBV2 CATRPSGGADTGELFF TGTGCCACGCGGCCTAGCGGGGGGGCAGACACCGGGGAGCTGTTTTTT
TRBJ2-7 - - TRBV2 CASSDRGRNYEQYF TGTGCCAGCAGTGATCGTGGGAGGAATTACGAGCAGTACTTC
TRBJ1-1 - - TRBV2 CASSARRGAGNTEAFF TGTGCCAGCAGCGCTAGACGGGGGGCGGGGAACACTGAAGCTTTCTTT
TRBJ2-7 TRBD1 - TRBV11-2 CASSTRQGFNEQYF TGTGCCAGCAGCACCAGACAGGGGTTCAACGAGCAGTACTTC
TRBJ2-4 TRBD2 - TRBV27 CASSLGGETIQYF TGTGCCAGCAGCCTTGGGGGGGAGACCATTCAGTACTTC
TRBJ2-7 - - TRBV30 CAWTPGVYEQYF TGTGCCTGGACTCCCGGGGTCTACGAGCAGTACTTC
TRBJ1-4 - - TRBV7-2 CASSLATVEKLFF TGTGCCAGCAGCCTAGCCACAGTCGAAAAACTGTTTTTT
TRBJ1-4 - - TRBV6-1 CASSKGDEKLFF TGTGCCAGCAGCAAGGGGGATGAAAAACTGTTTTTT
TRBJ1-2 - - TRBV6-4 CASSDQGRLYYGYTF TGTGCCAGCAGTGACCAGGGCCGTCTGTACTATGGCTACACCTTC
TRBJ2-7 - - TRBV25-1 CASSGPGVSYEQYF TGTGCCAGCAGTGGCCCCGGGGTCTCCTACGAGCAGTACTTC
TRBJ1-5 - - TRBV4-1 CASSQVGGIRDQPQHF TGCGCCAGCAGCCAAGTTGGGGGCATTCGGGATCAGCCCCAGCATTTT
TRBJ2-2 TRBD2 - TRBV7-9 CASSSTSSGLAGAGGELFF TGTGCCAGCAGCTCGACCTCCTCGGGACTAGCGGGAGCGGGCGGGGAGCTGTTTTTT
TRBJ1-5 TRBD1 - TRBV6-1 CASLGQDNQPQHF TGTGCCAGTTTGGGACAGGACAATCAGCCCCAGCATTTT
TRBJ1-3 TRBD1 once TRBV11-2 CASSLTGTGNTIYF TGTGCCAGCAGCTTGACAGGGACTGGAAACACCATATATTTT
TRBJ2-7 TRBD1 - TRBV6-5 CASSSGQGSYEQYF TGTGCCAGCAGTTCGGGACAGGGATCTTACGAGCAGTACTTC
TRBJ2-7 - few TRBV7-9 CASSPQGRVGEQYF TGTGCCAGCAGCCCCCAGGGCAGGGTCGGGGAGCAGTACTTC
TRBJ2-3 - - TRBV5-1 CASSPGGSDTQYF TGCGCCAGCAGTCCTGGGGGCTCAGATACGCAGTATTTT
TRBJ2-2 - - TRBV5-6 CASSFPTVGAAGELFF TGTGCCAGCAGCTTCCCCACAGTTGGGGCGGCCGGGGAGCTGTTTTTT
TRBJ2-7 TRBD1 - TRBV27 CASSSTGVSYEQYF TGTGCCAGCAGTTCCACAGGGGTCTCCTACGAGCAGTACTTC
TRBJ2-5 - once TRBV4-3 CASSQDTGQETQYF TGCGCCAGCAGCCAAGATACGGGGCAAGAGACCCAGTACTTC
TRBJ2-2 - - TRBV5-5 CASSFGGGVRTGELFF TGTGCCAGCAGCTTTGGGGGAGGAGTCCGCACCGGGGAGCTGTTTTTT
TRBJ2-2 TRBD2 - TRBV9 CASSVATSGSTGELFF TGTGCCAGCAGCGTAGCGACTAGCGGGAGCACCGGGGAGCTGTTTTTT
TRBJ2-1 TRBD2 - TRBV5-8 CASNLAGGIYNEQFF TGTGCCAGCAACCTAGCGGGAGGTATCTACAATGAGCAGTTCTTC
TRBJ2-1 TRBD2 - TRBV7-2 CASSLYTSGRLGEQFF TGTGCCAGCAGCTTATATACTAGCGGGAGACTAGGGGAGCAGTTCTTC
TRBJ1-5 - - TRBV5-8 CASSFQQGYSNQPQHF TGTGCCAGCAGCTTCCAACAGGGTTACAGCAATCAGCCCCAGCATTTT
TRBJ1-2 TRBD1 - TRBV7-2 CASSLARGDRGYGYTF TGTGCCAGCAGCTTAGCTAGAGGGGACAGGGGGTATGGCTACACCTTC
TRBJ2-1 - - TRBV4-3 CASSQDGDTDNEQFF TGCGCCAGCAGCCAAGATGGGGACACAGACAATGAGCAGTTCTTC
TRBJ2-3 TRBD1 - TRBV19 CATADRGMWTDTQYF TGTGCCACCGCGGACAGGGGAATGTGGACAGATACGCAGTATTTT
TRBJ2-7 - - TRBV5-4 CASSLGGVSYEQYF TGTGCCAGCAGCTTGGGGGGGGTTTCCTACGAGCAGTACTTC
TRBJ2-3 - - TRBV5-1 CASSPAGVRDTQYF TGCGCCAGCAGCCCCGCAGGGGTCCGGGATACGCAGTATTTT
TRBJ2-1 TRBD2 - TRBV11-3 CASSDAASGRRYEQFF TGTGCCAGCAGCGACGCCGCTAGCGGGAGACGGTATGAGCAGTTCTTC
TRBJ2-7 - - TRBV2 CASPKGKESYEQYF TGTGCCAGCCCCAAGGGGAAGGAATCCTACGAGCAGTACTTC
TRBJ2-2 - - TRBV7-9 CASKIPGETGELFF TGTGCCAGCAAGATACCAGGGGAGACCGGGGAGCTGTTTTTT
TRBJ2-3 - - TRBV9 CASSVGTEREDTQYF TGTGCCAGCAGCGTCGGGACTGAGAGGGAAGATACGCAGTATTTT
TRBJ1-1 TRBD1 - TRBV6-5 CASSYSGQLNTEAFF TGTGCCAGCAGTTACTCGGGACAGCTGAACACTGAAGCTTTCTTT
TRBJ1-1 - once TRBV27 CASSFGQALNTEAFF TGTGCCAGCAGTTTTGGCCAGGCCTTGAACACTGAAGCTTTCTTT
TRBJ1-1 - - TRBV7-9 CASSGGTTMNTEAFF TGTGCCAGCAGCGGGGGCACCACTATGAACACTGAAGCTTTCTTT
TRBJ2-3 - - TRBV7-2 CASSPRGTDTQYF TGTGCCAGCAGCCCCCGGGGCACAGATACGCAGTATTTT
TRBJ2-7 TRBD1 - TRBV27 CASSLGTGEQYF TGTGCCAGCAGTCTCGGGACAGGCGAGCAGTACTTC
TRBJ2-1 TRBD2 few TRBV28 CASRRGGGTTYNEQFF TGTGCCAGCAGACGCGGGGGGGGAACTACCTACAATGAGCAGTTCTTC
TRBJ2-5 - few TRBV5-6 CASRPRGTRETQYF TGTGCCAGCAGGCCGAGGGGGACCAGGGAGACCCAGTACTTC
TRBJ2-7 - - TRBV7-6 CASSSDYGEQYF TGTGCCAGCAGCTCGGACTATGGCGAGCAGTACTTC
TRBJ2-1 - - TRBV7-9 CASSLIQGATGEQFF TGTGCCAGCAGCTTAATCCAGGGAGCCACAGGGGAGCAGTTCTTC
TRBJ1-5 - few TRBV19 CASTTGRGLDQPQHF TGTGCCAGTACCACTGGAAGGGGCCTAGATCAGCCCCAGCATTTT
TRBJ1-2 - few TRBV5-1 CASSLNVGGYGYTF TGCGCCAGCAGCTTGAACGTGGGGGGCTATGGCTACACCTTC
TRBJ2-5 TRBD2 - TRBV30 CAWSTGGQETQYF TGTGCCTGGAGTACGGGGGGCCAAGAGACCCAGTACTTC